Listed below are T cell receptor beta chains from one sample, sequenced in a study of shared clonotypes between healthy human individuals. TCRdb's copy holds only in-frame clones and misses some; the assay was immunoSEQ multiplex PCR. The repertoire includes just over 2,000,000 clones, about 94% of them detected once, and 0.9% to 1.3% sits in the top ten. Sequencing used naive CD8+ T cells sorted from blood. These receptors were collected from a man younger than 35 in good health. Both conserved end residues are part of each CDR3. Fields, in order: clone size, D gene, V gene, J gene, CDR3 DNA, CDR3 protein. The D gene is left open where the match is weak. Size tells how often a clone was seen (once, few, many) or the class of an expanded clone, and some rows leave it out.

size: -
D: TRBD2
V: TRBV28
J: TRBJ2-7
DNA: TGTGCCAGCAGTTTGCTAGCGGGAGGCCCCGATTCCTACGAGCAGTACTTC
CDR3: CASSLLAGGPDSYEQYF

size: -
D: TRBD1
V: TRBV4-1
J: TRBJ2-7
DNA: TGCGCCAGCAGTCCTCGTCCGGGACAGGGAACCTACGAGCAGTACTTC
CDR3: CASSPRPGQGTYEQYF

size: -
D: -
V: TRBV15
J: TRBJ1-4
DNA: TGTGCCACCAGCCCCCAACCGGTGCGGACTAATGAAAAACTGTTTTTT
CDR3: CATSPQPVRTNEKLFF

size: -
D: -
V: TRBV11-2
J: TRBJ1-1
DNA: TGTGCCAGCAGCTTAGAGGGTTATAACACTGAAGCTTTCTTT
CDR3: CASSLEGYNTEAFF

size: -
D: TRBD1
V: TRBV5-6
J: TRBJ2-7
DNA: TGTGCCAGCAGCCCAGACAGGGAAGGACTTTACGAGCAGTACTTC
CDR3: CASSPDREGLYEQYF

size: -
D: TRBD1
V: TRBV11-2
J: TRBJ2-7
DNA: TGTGCCAGCAGCCATACCGGGACAGGGGCCTACGAGCAGTACTTC
CDR3: CASSHTGTGAYEQYF

size: once
D: TRBD1
V: TRBV19
J: TRBJ1-1
DNA: TGTGCCAGCCGACAGGGGGAAACTGAAGCTTTCTTT
CDR3: CASRQGETEAFF

size: -
D: TRBD2
V: TRBV30
J: TRBJ2-7
DNA: TGTGCCTTATCAGGACTAGCGGGGTCCGAGCAGTACTTC
CDR3: CALSGLAGSEQYF

size: -
D: -
V: TRBV2
J: TRBJ1-5
DNA: TGTGCCAGCAGTACGGTAACACGGGACCCAAGGCCTATTAGCAATCAGCCCCAGCATTTT
CDR3: CASSTVTRDPRPISNQPQHF

size: -
D: -
V: TRBV4-1
J: TRBJ1-4
DNA: TGCGCCAGCACGGGCGCGGAAAAACTGTTTTTT
CDR3: CASTGAEKLFF

size: -
D: TRBD1
V: TRBV29-1
J: TRBJ2-3
DNA: TGCAGCGTTCCGGGACAGGGGGCTATAGATACGCAGTATTTT
CDR3: CSVPGQGAIDTQYF

size: -
D: TRBD2
V: TRBV30
J: TRBJ2-1
DNA: TGTGCCTCCACCCAGCGGGAGTTTAATGAGCAGTTCTTC
CDR3: CASTQREFNEQFF

size: -
D: -
V: TRBV7-9
J: TRBJ2-3
DNA: TGTGCCAGCAGCTTATTTCGGGGCGGCACAGATACGCAGTATTTT
CDR3: CASSLFRGGTDTQYF

size: -
D: -
V: TRBV4-2
J: TRBJ2-7
DNA: TGTGCCAGCAGCCATCATACCGGGTCCACCTCTAACGAGCAGTACTTC
CDR3: CASSHHTGSTSNEQYF

size: once
D: TRBD1
V: TRBV7-9
J: TRBJ2-7
DNA: TGTGCCAGCAGCTTAGTGCCAGGGGGCCACGAGCAGTACTTC
CDR3: CASSLVPGGHEQYF

size: -
D: -
V: TRBV4-1
J: TRBJ1-6
DNA: TGCGCCAGCAGTTCACGCAGTACCGATAATTCACCCCTCCACTTT
CDR3: CASSSRSTDNSPLHF

size: -
D: TRBD1
V: TRBV5-1
J: TRBJ2-7
DNA: TGCGCCAGCAGCGAGGGGACAGGTGGCCTTTCCTACGAGCAGTACTTC
CDR3: CASSEGTGGLSYEQYF

size: -
D: -
V: TRBV11-3
J: TRBJ2-7
DNA: TGTGCCAGCAGCTATGATGGCTACGAGCAGTACTTC
CDR3: CASSYDGYEQYF

size: -
D: -
V: TRBV18
J: TRBJ1-5
DNA: TGTGCCAGCTCACCACCTGAACAGCCCCAGCATTTT
CDR3: CASSPPEQPQHF

size: -
D: -
V: TRBV11-2
J: TRBJ1-1
DNA: TGTGCCAGCAGCTTAGCAGGACAGCACTGGAACACTGAAGCTTTCTTT
CDR3: CASSLAGQHWNTEAFF

size: -
D: TRBD1
V: TRBV6-5
J: TRBJ2-1
DNA: TGTGCCAGCAGTTACTCGACAGGGTTCTACAATGAGCAGTTCTTC
CDR3: CASSYSTGFYNEQFF

size: -
D: -
V: TRBV7-8
J: TRBJ2-3
DNA: TGTGCCAGCAGCTTAGACCCCGTTGGTACGCAGTATTTT
CDR3: CASSLDPVGTQYF